What follows describes a single T cell receptor beta chain. This specimen comes from a study of T cell changes during pregnancy in multiple sclerosis. Clones were sequenced by immunoSEQ multiplex PCR, and TCRdb holds only the in-frame ones, with some missing. The sample has roughly 38,000 clones, 90% seen once. V lost 10 bases, J lost 4 bases, and 14 bases lay in between. Germline V lookup: CDR1 WSHSY, CDR2 SAAADI. This CDR3 comprises 12 residues. Sequencing was performed on peripheral blood, taken in the third trimester of pregnancy. The chain combines TRBV10-2 with TRBJ2-7; a possible D gene is TRBD2 (6 bases). The source is a female donor in good health, enrolled as a control in a pregnancy study. CDR3 DNA sequence: TGCGCCACCAGACTAGGCGCGTACGAGCAGTACTTC. This encodes CATRLGAYEQYF.